This TCR beta chain was documented in a study of blood T cell repertoires in COVID-19 (dated by TCRdb to about 2020). About the full investigation: Samples from collaborators originated in the United States, Italy and Spain and spanned both the acute and convalescent phases of COVID-19. The material from the prospective study consisted of cDNA or gDNA derived from T cells, B-cell-depleted T cells, or PBMCs. Deeply sampled blood TCRbeta repertoires from subjects exposed to, actively infected with, or recovered from COVID-19 were included in the dataset. The repertoires were made available in a free public database intended to serve as a resource for research on the immune response to SARS-CoV-2. Samples were obtained from the ongoing ImmuneRACE study (first 160 participants) and from about 1,300 subjects provided by 6 global collaborators. A de-identified subject ID, COVID-19 status, age in years and sex were almost always included in the sample metadata. Where HLA class I and class II types were available, the types were taken from metadata supplied by the sample provider, not from assay-based typing. Here is what the overall study found, with its caveats: How much clinical and demographic metadata was included differed by source and by participant, and the metadata was provided uncurated.

TCRbeta CDR3 regions were amplified from genomic DNA using the immunoSEQ Assay, a bias-controlled multiplex PCR. The authors' pipeline ran thus. Within the assay, amplification of reference gene primers was used to estimate how many nucleated cells each sample contained. To quantify the absolute abundance of each unique TCRbeta CDR3 rearrangement, sequence reads were collapsed and filtered. For each sample, productive Simpson clonality was calculated as the square root of Simpson's diversity index across productive rearrangements. Held by TCRdb, this immuneACCESS table contains in-frame sequences only and omits some clones. Under half of the omission traces to an unresolved V gene where checked; the cause of the rest is unknown. From that table come the V and J calls and clone size; the DNA was used to work out D and trimming. Counted in this sample were over 350,000 clones; 86% of them appeared once. The ten largest make up over 1.3% of the sample.

Whole blood was collected in K2EDTA tubes by collaborating institutions according to the institutions' own protocols. For TCRbeta analysis, collaborators shipped samples in one of three forms: frozen whole blood, isolated PBMCs, or DNA extracted from either of those sample types. The germline V and J ends show losses of 7 bases and 8 bases respectively, and no gene match explains 3 bases of the junction. CDR1 and CDR2 were assigned from the germline V gene (reference sequence) as LNHDA and SQIVND. Measured from the cysteine to the phenylalanine, the CDR3 is 11 residues long. Solely the CDR3 DNA is kept, with 33 bases framed from the first base. Notes on this clone: No cognate antigen has been identified for it. The record has no base qualities; no much larger clone is one base away.

The TCR was taken from a woman aged 30 to 39 with active or convalescent COVID-19. The sequence is built from TRBV19 and TRBJ1-2, and 8 bases in between align with TRBD1. The sample was peripheral blood. The CDR3 protein sequence reads: CASTWTGGYTF. The DNA sequence is given as TGTGCCAGTACCTGGACAGGGGGCTACACCTTC.